This passage covers 13 T cell receptor beta chains from one sample sequenced in a study of shared clonotypes between healthy human individuals. Here immunoSEQ multiplex PCR was the method, and the copy in TCRdb shows in-frame clones only, minus some. The table shows about 1.9 million clones, with 93% occurring only once. Naive CD8 cells comprised CD45RO-negative, CCR7-positively selected cells, excluding terminally differentiated effector memory CD45RA+ cells. Sequencing used naive CD8+ T cells from PBMCs. Receptor source: a man younger than 35 in good health. Some clones in this sample may be carry-over from other donors' samples.

The chain joins TRBV5-8 to TRBJ2-7; 8 nucleotides agree with TRBD1. Germline loops: CDR1 SGHTS, CDR2 YDEGEE. Unmatched junction bases numbered 14, after V lost 4 bases and J lost 5 bases. This CDR3 has 16 amino acids. The chain's CDR3 is CASSKDRGGYAHEQYF. The CDR3 DNA reads TGTGCCAGCAGCAAAGACAGGGGTGGGTATGCCCACGAGCAGTACTTC.

The V call is TRBV19, the J call TRBJ2-7, with 12 bases matching TRBD2. The ends lost 5 bases at V and 3 bases at J; junction bases unmatched: 8. The CDR3 runs to 16 residues. Germline loops: CDR1 LNHDA, CDR2 SQIVND (reference sequence). The CDR3 here is CASSPRTSGKFYEQYF. CDR3 nucleotides: TGTGCCAGTAGTCCACGGACTAGCGGGAAATTCTACGAGCAGTACTTC.

The chain uses TRBV10-3 and TRBJ1-1; D gene unclear. This CDR3 has 15 amino acids. Germline lookup yields CDR1 ENHRY and CDR2 SYGVKD. V was trimmed by 0 bases and J by 5 bases, leaving 13 bases between them. CDR3 in DNA: TGTGCCATCAGTGAGTCCCTACAAGGGAGGACTGAAGCTTTCTTT. Translation: CAISESLQGRTEAFF.

This chain joins TRBV27 and TRBJ2-7; 10 nucleotides line up with TRBD1. This CDR3 region has 16 residues. With V trimmed by 1 base and J by 3 bases, 6 bases remained unmatched. Germline V gives CDR1 MNHEY, CDR2 SMNVEV (reference sequence). The chain's CDR3 is CASSLLGDRGVYEQYF. As DNA, the CDR3 is TGTGCCAGCAGTTTATTAGGGGACAGGGGCGTCTACGAGCAGTACTTC.

V is TRBV30 and J is TRBJ2-2; TRBD1 or TRBD2 may be the D gene (5 bases each). Trimming pared 1 base from V and 1 base from J, leaving 16 bases between. This CDR3 comprises 17 residues. CDR1 and CDR2 (germline): GTSNPN, SVGIG (reference sequence). DNA for the CDR3: TGTGCCTGGAGTGGGGGGAAGAGGGCCAGGAACACCGGGGAGCTGTTTTTT. It encodes CAWSGGKRARNTGELFF.

This sequence joins TRBV2 and TRBJ1-2; 7 positions match TRBD1. V lost 6 bases and J lost 5; bases outside the gene matches: 3. CDR1 is SNHLY and CDR2 is FYNNEI in the germline V gene. This CDR3 is built from 12 residues. For the CDR3, the DNA is TGTGCCAGCAGGATGACAGGGTATGGCTACACCTTC. This translates into CASRMTGYGYTF.

This chain joins TRBV10-3 and TRBJ2-2; D gene uncertain. This CDR3 region has 15 residues. With 6 bases removed from V and 6 bases from J, the gap between germline ends came to 17 bases. Germline CDR1 and CDR2: ENHRY and SYGVKD. The CDR3 nucleotides read TGTGCCATCAGCCCCCCCGGCCCCGTGCCCGGGGAGCTGTTTTTT. Translation: CAISPPGPVPGELFF.

This sequence joins TRBV5-3 and TRBJ2-1, with 9 bases that match TRBD2. TRBV5-3 is known as an ORF, though its function is uncertain. The CDR3 is 18 residues long. V dropped 3 bases and J dropped 0; count of bases not matched to a gene: 10. CDR3 sequence: CARSSPGTSLYSYNEQFF. CDR3 sequence (DNA): TGTGCCAGAAGCTCCCCTGGGACTAGCCTTTACTCCTACAATGAGCAGTTCTTC.

This chain uses TRBV9 with TRBJ2-6; D may be TRBD1 (5 bases). CDR1 and CDR2 (germline): SGDLS, YYNGEE. Trimming shortened V by 0 bases and J by 0 bases, and 13 bases separated the two germline ends. The CDR3 covers 18 residues. The CDR3 DNA reads TGTGCCAGCAGCGTAGGAAGGGGTCCCCTCTCTGGGGCCAACGTCCTGACTTTC. Protein: CASSVGRGPLSGANVLTF.

V is TRBV9 and J is TRBJ2-3; TRBD2 aligns across 13 bases. There are 17 residues in the CDR3. Germline CDR1 is SGDLS and CDR2 is YYNGEE. V trimming: 4 bases; J trimming: 2 bases; junction bases outside the gene matches: 7. CDR3 coding DNA: TGTGCCAGCAGCTCAGGGACTAGCGGGACGTACACAGATACGCAGTATTTT. It is translated as CASSSGTSGTYTDTQYF.

The V call is TRBV29-1, the J call TRBJ2-5; 9 bases map to TRBD1. The J call may not be correct, given that the DNA end is closer to TRBJ2-7. The CDR3 contains 15 residues. Germline CDR1 reads SQVTM; CDR2 reads ANQGSEA. The CDR3 loop reads CSVEETGTGTYEQYF. CDR3 nucleotide sequence: TGCAGCGTTGAAGAAACCGGGACAGGGACCTACGAGCAGTACTTC.

The rearrangement links TRBV27 to TRBJ1-5; 8 nucleotides align to TRBD1. With V trimmed by 1 base and J by 0 bases, 5 bases remained unmatched. The CDR3 loop spans 17 amino acids. CDR1 is MNHEY and CDR2 is SMNVEV in the germline V gene (reference sequence). The CDR3 reads CASSLLPGGNSNQPQHF. The CDR3 DNA is TGTGCCAGCAGTTTATTACCAGGGGGCAATAGCAATCAGCCCCAGCATTTT.

V gene TRBV11-2 combines with J gene TRBJ2-1; unclear D gene. Trimming removed 7 bases at V and 4 bases at J, with 14 bases between. Germline loops: CDR1 SGHAT, CDR2 FQNNGV. The CDR3 is made up of 14 amino acids. The CDR3 DNA sequence: TGTGCCAGCACCACCTCGTCAGCATACAATGAGCAGTTCTTC. The encoded protein is CASTTSSAYNEQFF.